Shown below are 28 T cell receptor beta chains from a single sample sequenced in a study of cytomegalovirus exposure and HLA in healthy donors. PCR involved 60 Vbeta and 13 Jbeta primers. Only in-frame clones appear in the TCRdb table, and some are missing; sequencing was by immunoSEQ multiplex PCR. The sample shows 150,000 to 200,000 clones, 65% to 85% of them seen only once. The sequencing input was PBMCs. These receptors came from a boy younger than 10 in good health and CMV-seronegative.

The chain couples TRBV29-1 to TRBJ1-2; 8 nucleotides agree with TRBD1. Germline V gene sequence: CDR1 SQVTM, CDR2 ANQGSEA. CDR3 length equals 14 residues. The junction had 15 bases not matched to a gene; V was cut back by 7 bases and J by 8 bases. CDR3 in amino acids: CSDQLTGGTWGYTF. The CDR3 bases are TGCAGCGACCAACTAACAGGGGGAACTTGGGGCTACACCTTC.

The chain is built from TRBV27 and TRBJ1-2, with TRBD1 matching over 8 bases. The V gene end was trimmed by 0 bases and the J gene end by 8 bases; junction bases not matched to a gene: 8. Germline lookup yields CDR1 MNHEY and CDR2 SMNVEV (reference sequence). This CDR3 has 15 amino acids. The CDR3 sequence: CASSLSPTGEGGYTF. As DNA, the CDR3 is TGTGCCAGCAGTTTATCCCCGACAGGGGAAGGCGGCTACACCTTC.

This clone was counted once. This rearrangement joins TRBV9 to TRBJ1-1; D gene ambiguous. The V and J ends lost 0 bases and 7 bases respectively, with 13 bases between them. This CDR3 contains 14 residues. Germline V CDR1 and CDR2: SGDLS, YYNGEE. The CDR3 loop is CASSVGGSGDEAFF. CDR3 nucleotide sequence: TGTGCCAGCAGCGTAGGAGGTAGTGGCGATGAAGCTTTCTTT. Combining the CDR3 with reference TRBV9 and TRBJ1-1 gives the whole variable domain DSGVTQTPKHLITATGQRVTLRCSPRSGDLSVYWYQQSLDQGLQFLIQYYNGEERAKGNILERFSAQQFPDLHSELNLSSLELGDSALYFCASSVGGSGDEAFFGQGTRLTVV.

The rearrangement joins TRBV11-1 to TRBJ2-5; 13 bases fit TRBD2. The V and J ends lost 5 bases and 5 bases, in that order; junction bases with no gene match: 5. Germline-derived CDR1 and CDR2 are SGHAT and FQDESV (reference sequence). The CDR3 length is 15 residues. CDR3 bases: TGTGCCAGCAGCCAGATGGGACTAGCGGGGGAGACCCAGTACTTC. Its protein is CASSQMGLAGETQYF.

This chain connects TRBV19 to TRBJ1-2; 10 nucleotides line up with TRBD1. Trimming cost V 5 bases and J 3 bases; bases outside gene matches: 9. The CDR3 is made up of 16 amino acids. Germline V lookup: CDR1 LNHDA, CDR2 SQIVND (reference sequence). The CDR3 DNA is TGTGCCAGTAGTCCGAGTGGACAGGGGGTCGACTATGGCTACACCTTC. It specifies CASSPSGQGVDYGYTF.

This sequence joins TRBV6-5 and TRBJ1-6, with a tentative D call TRBD1 (6 bases). Deletions cut 3 bases from V and 10 bases from J, with 13 bases between. There are 14 residues in the CDR3. Germline V CDR1 and CDR2: MNHEY, SVGAGI. CDR3 region: CASSYEGVGSPLHF. The CDR3, as DNA: TGTGCCAGCAGTTATGAGGGGGTAGGGTCACCCCTCCACTTT.

The chain links TRBV19 to TRBJ1-5; perhaps TRBD1 as D (6 bases). Germline loops: CDR1 LNHDA, CDR2 SQIVND (reference sequence). V was clipped by 6 bases and J by 6 bases, with 15 bases between them. CDR3 length: 14 amino acids. The CDR3 sequence: CASSSLGAGQPQHF. CDR3 bases: TGTGCCAGTAGCTCTTTGGGGGCAGGTCAGCCCCAGCATTTT.

V is TRBV4-1 and J is TRBJ1-2, with D unresolved. With 0 bases removed from V and 2 bases from J, the gap between germline ends came to 13 bases. Looked up from germline, CDR1 is MGHRA and CDR2 is YSYEKL. The CDR3 consists of 16 residues. CDR3 sequence (DNA): TGCGCCAGCAGCCAAGAAACCGGGGTTTCAAACTATGGCTACACCTTC. It is translated as CASSQETGVSNYGYTF.

Written as DNA, the CDR3 is TGTGCCATCGGGGGGGGTCGTGATCAGCCCCAGCATTTT. Amino acids: CAIGGGRDQPQHF. This chain connects TRBV10-3 to TRBJ1-5; weak D call: TRBD1 (5 bases). V was pared by 8 bases and J by 5 bases, with 13 bases between. The CDR3 extends over 13 amino acids. Germline CDR1 ENHRY, CDR2 SYGVKD.

The gene calls are TRBV6-5 and TRBJ1-4; possibly TRBD1 for D (6 bases). The CDR3 is made up of 15 amino acids. V dropped 2 bases and J dropped 8 bases, with 15 bases sitting between them. In germline, CDR1 is MNHEY, CDR2 SVGAGI. CDR3 loop: CASSYGQPPGEKLFF. Here the CDR3 DNA reads TGTGCCAGCAGTTACGGACAGCCCCCCGGGGAAAAACTGTTTTTT.

V is TRBV5-6 and J is TRBJ1-2; D perhaps matches TRBD1 (6 bases). CDR3 length: 14 amino acids. V lost 4 bases and J 5 bases, leaving 15 bases between the germline ends. Germline lookup yields CDR1 SGHDT and CDR2 YYEEEE. The CDR3 loop reads CASSVLGDTYGYTF. The CDR3 bases are TGTGCCAGCAGCGTCCTCGGGGACACTTATGGCTACACCTTC.

This chain joins TRBV6-7 and TRBJ2-7; TRBD1 matches 7 bases. TRBV6-7 is an ORF; its function is uncertain. The CDR3 runs to 12 residues. V trimming: 6 bases; J trimming: 5 bases; junction bases outside the gene matches: 4. CDR3 sequence (DNA): TGTGCCAGCAGGCGGACAGGAGACGAGCAGTACTTC. It is translated as CASRRTGDEQYF.

The chain carries TRBV7-9 and TRBJ2-1, with TRBD1 identical over 11 bases. The CDR3 runs 16 residues. V was pared by 4 bases and J by 8 bases, with 10 bases of the junction left unmatched. Per the germline V gene, CDR1 is SEHNR and CDR2 is FQNEAQ (reference sequence). CDR3 DNA: TGTGCCAGCAGCTCGAGCGGGACAGGGGGTAGGGATGAGCAGTTCTTC. It translates to CASSSSGTGGRDEQFF.

The chain links TRBV15 to TRBJ2-7; TRBD2 aligns across 11 bases. V gave up 3 bases and J gave up 4 bases; unmatched junction bases: 2. The CDR3 spans 14 residues. The germline V gene has CDR1 LNHNV and CDR2 YYDKDF (reference sequence). The CDR3 DNA is TGTGCCACCAGCAGGACTAGCGGGGCATACGAGCAGTACTTC. Translation: CATSRTSGAYEQYF. The full variable domain, rest sourced from reference TRBV15 and TRBJ2-7, is DAMVIQNPRYQVTQFGKPVTLSCSQTLNHNVMYWYQQKSSQAPKLLFHYYDKDFNNEADTPDNFQSRRPNTSFCFLDIRSPGLGDTAMYLCATSRTSGAYEQYFGPGTRLTVT.

This chain joins TRBV5-1 and TRBJ2-1; TRBD1 is a possible D gene (5 bases). Trimming removed 0 bases at V and 5 bases at J, with 6 bases between. CDR1 is SGHRS, CDR2 YFSETQ, per germline. The CDR3 length is 13 residues. The CDR3 reads CASSLVGDNEQFF. CDR3 in DNA: TGCGCCAGCAGCTTGGTAGGGGACAATGAGCAGTTCTTC.

This chain connects TRBV9 to TRBJ2-3; D is perhaps TRBD2 (6 bases). Germline V gives CDR1 SGDLS, CDR2 YYNGEE. This CDR3 comprises 18 residues. Trimming stripped 1 base from V and 4 bases from J, with 22 bases between. CDR3: CASSVRPGLSAGADTQYF. The CDR3 DNA is TGTGCCAGCAGCGTACGCCCCGGACTAAGCGCGGGTGCAGATACGCAGTATTTT.

The chain employs TRBV15 and TRBJ1-1; 9 nucleotides line up with TRBD1. V dropped 4 bases and J dropped 1; count of bases not matched to a gene: 4. Germline V gene lookup returns CDR1 LNHNV and CDR2 YYDKDF (reference sequence). The CDR3 consists of 15 residues. Here the CDR3 DNA reads TGTGCCACCAGCATTCGACAGGGGGAGAACACTGAAGCTTTCTTT. Amino acid sequence: CATSIRQGENTEAFF.

The chain couples TRBV18 to TRBJ2-3; D is ambiguous. The CDR3 has 14 amino acids. The germline V gene encodes CDR1 KGHSH and CDR2 LQKENI. Trimming cost V 6 bases and J 0 bases, with 10 bases left between them. CDR3 bases: TGTGCCAGCTCTCCCAGTATAAGCACAGATACGCAGTATTTT. This encodes CASSPSISTDTQYF.

The rearrangement links TRBV5-6 to TRBJ1-2; maybe TRBD1 (5 bases). This CDR3 has 13 residues. Trimming took off 4 bases at V and 4 bases at J, with 11 bases between the two ends. Germline CDR1 reads SGHDT; CDR2 reads YYEEEE. The CDR3 DNA sequence: TGTGCCAGCAGCCCGACAGTATCCTATGGCTACACCTTC. The encoded protein is CASSPTVSYGYTF.

The chain recombines TRBV18 with TRBJ1-4; unclear D gene. Germline lookup yields CDR1 KGHSH and CDR2 LQKENI. The CDR3 runs to 15 residues. The germline V and J ends were trimmed by 3 bases and 3 bases, with 11 bases remaining between them. CDR3 bases: TGTGCCAGCTCACCGTCCGCAGGCCCTAATGAAAAACTGTTTTTT. Translation: CASSPSAGPNEKLFF. The whole variable domain, remainder taken from reference TRBV18 and TRBJ1-4, is NAGVMQNPRHLVRRRGQEARLRCSPMKGHSHVYWYRQLPEEGLKFMVYLQKENIIDESGMPKERFSAEFPKEGPSILRIQQVVRGDSAAYFCASSPSAGPNEKLFFGSGTQLSVL.

The V and J genes are TRBV19 and TRBJ2-1; TRBD2 matches at 10 bases. Trimming took 2 bases from V and 10 from J; bases not matched to a gene: 8. CDR3 length equals 15 residues. The germline gives CDR1 LNHDA, CDR2 SQIVND (reference sequence). CDR3 amino acids: CASSIYGTSVKEQFF. The CDR3 DNA follows: TGTGCCAGTAGTATATACGGGACTAGCGTCAAGGAGCAGTTCTTC.

The chain links TRBV7-6 to TRBJ1-3; 7 bases are a match to TRBD1. The CDR3 has 17 amino acids. Germline-derived CDR1 and CDR2 are SGHVS and FNYEAQ. The V gene end was trimmed by 5 bases and the J gene end by 8 bases; junction bases not matched to a gene: 18. DNA for the CDR3: TGTGCCAGCAGCCTCCGTCAGACAGGGATCGATATAGACACCATATATTTT. This sequence encodes CASSLRQTGIDIDTIYF.

This clone turned up a few times. The rearrangement links TRBV2 to TRBJ2-7; 7 bases map to TRBD1. The CDR3 extends over 12 amino acids. The germline V gene encodes CDR1 SNHLY and CDR2 FYNNEI. With 7 bases clipped from V and 2 bases from J, the junction kept 2 bases outside the gene matches. The CDR3 loop reads CASKGATYEQYF. The CDR3, as DNA: TGTGCCAGCAAGGGGGCCACCTACGAGCAGTACTTC.

With regard to this clone: One end of the junction is discordant with germline, which a read error may explain. Other DNA sequences within the sample encode an identical CDR3. The V call is TRBV27, the J call TRBJ1-4, with D possibly matching TRBD1 (5 bases). Germline-derived CDR1 and CDR2 are MNHEY and SMNVEV (reference sequence). CDR3 length: 13 amino acids. This CDR3 is CASSFGGGVELFF. The CDR3 DNA reads as TGTGCCAGCAGTTTTGGGGGAGGGGTGGAACTGTTCTTT.

This clone has more than one count but fewer than ten. V usage is TRBV5-6 and J usage is TRBJ1-2; D might be TRBD1 (6 bases). The CDR3 consists of 14 residues. Trimming removed 2 bases from V and 3 bases from J, with 11 bases in between. CDR1 and CDR2 (germline): SGHDT, YYEEEE. CDR3 sequence reads: CASSLRGGYYGYTF. CDR3 nucleotide sequence: TGTGCCAGCAGCTTACGAGGGGGATACTATGGCTACACCTTC.

The V and J genes are TRBV21-1 and TRBJ1-4. TRBV21-1 is assigned pseudogene status. The CDR3 sequence is 18 residues long. For the CDR3, the DNA is TGTGCCAGCAGCAAAGTGAGGAAGTCCAGGACTGCAAATGAAAAACTGTTTTTT. Its translation: CASSKVRKSRTANEKLFF.

The gene calls are TRBV7-2 and TRBJ1-3; unclear D gene. This CDR3 comprises 16 residues. CDR1 is SGHTA and CDR2 is FQGNSA in the germline V gene. Trimming took 5 bases from V and 0 from J, leaving 14 bases between them. CDR3 DNA: TGTGCCAGCAGCCTAACCTCGGGGAGCTCTGGAAACACCATATATTTT. It is translated as CASSLTSGSSGNTIYF.

The chain recombines TRBV7-9 with TRBJ2-2; D gene ambiguous. This CDR3 contains 11 residues. The ends were cut back, 8 bases at V and 5 bases at J, with 6 bases in the middle. In germline, CDR1 is SEHNR, CDR2 FQNEAQ (reference sequence). CDR3 bases: TGTGCCAGCGGGCTAACCGGGGAGCTGTTTTTT. Protein sequence: CASGLTGELFF. The complete variable domain, with remaining parts taken from reference TRBV7-9 and TRBJ2-2, reads DTGVSQNPRHKITKRGQNVTFRCDPISEHNRLYWYRQTLGQGPEFLTYFQNEAQLEKSRLLSDRFSAERPKGSFSTLEIQRTEQGDSAMYLCASGLTGELFFGEGSRLTVL.